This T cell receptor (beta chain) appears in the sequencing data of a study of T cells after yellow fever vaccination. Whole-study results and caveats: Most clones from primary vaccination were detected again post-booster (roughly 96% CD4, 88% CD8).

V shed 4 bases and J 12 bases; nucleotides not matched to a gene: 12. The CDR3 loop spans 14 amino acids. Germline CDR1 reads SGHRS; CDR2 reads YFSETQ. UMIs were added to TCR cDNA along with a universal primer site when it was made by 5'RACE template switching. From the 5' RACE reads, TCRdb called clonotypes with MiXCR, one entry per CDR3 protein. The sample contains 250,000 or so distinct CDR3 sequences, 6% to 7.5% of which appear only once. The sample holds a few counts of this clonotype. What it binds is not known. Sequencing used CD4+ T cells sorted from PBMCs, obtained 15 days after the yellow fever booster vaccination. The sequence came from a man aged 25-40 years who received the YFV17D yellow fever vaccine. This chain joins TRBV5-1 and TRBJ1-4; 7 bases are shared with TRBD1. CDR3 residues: CASSLKISGTELFF. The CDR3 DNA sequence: TGCGCCAGCAGCCTCAAAATCAGCGGGACAGAACTGTTTTTT.